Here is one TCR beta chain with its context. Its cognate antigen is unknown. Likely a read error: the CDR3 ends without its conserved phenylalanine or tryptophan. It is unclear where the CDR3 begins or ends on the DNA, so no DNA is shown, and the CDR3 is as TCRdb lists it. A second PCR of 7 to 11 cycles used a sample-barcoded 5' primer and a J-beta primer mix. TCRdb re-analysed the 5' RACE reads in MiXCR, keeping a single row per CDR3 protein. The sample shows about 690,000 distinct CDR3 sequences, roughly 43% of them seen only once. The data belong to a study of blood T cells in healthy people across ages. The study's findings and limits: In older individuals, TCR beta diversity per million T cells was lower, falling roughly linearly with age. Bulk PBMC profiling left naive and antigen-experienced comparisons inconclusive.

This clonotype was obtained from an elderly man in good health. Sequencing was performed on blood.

The CDR3 loop reads CATSRAGLRGDTQWI. The J gene is TRBJ2-3, the V gene TRBV15; the table's TRBD1 call for D was not verified on the DNA. The CDR3 is 15 amino acids in total, end residues counted. CDR1 is LNHNV, CDR2 YYDKDF, per germline (reference sequence).